This T cell receptor beta chain was sequenced in a study of PD-1 blockade in mismatch repair-deficient tumors. Overall study context: All were previously treated, progressing patients with approximately 11 mismatch repair-deficient cancer types. General study points: Rapid post-treatment expansion, then contraction, generally preceding radiologic response, marked tumor-resident clones.

As concerns this clone: Its antigen remains unidentified.

Libraries were prepared by immunoSEQ multiplex PCR; TCRdb keeps only in-frame clonotypes and omits some of them. Altogether 80,000 to 100,000 clones are present, 81% being singletons, with the ten largest covering under 3%. In germline, CDR1 is ENHRY, CDR2 SYGVKD. V trimming: 5 bases; J trimming: 8 bases; junction bases outside the gene matches: 2. The CDR3 covers 14 residues. PCR or immunohistochemistry showed mismatch repair deficiency in every enrolled patient. TCRs were sequenced from a few patients responding to pembrolizumab. The TCR sequence derives from an adult with mismatch repair-deficient cancer. V is TRBV10-3 and J is TRBJ2-1, with 14 bases identical to TRBD2. The sequencing used peripheral blood, collected 12 weeks after starting pembrolizumab. CDR3 DNA sequence: TGTGCCATCAGTCGACTAGCGGGAGGGCATGAGCAGTTCTTC. It yields the protein CAISRLAGGHEQFF.